This T cell receptor beta chain was profiled in a study of T cells and copy number aberrations in small-cell lung cancer. The protocol was immunoSEQ multiplex PCR, while the TCRdb copy is restricted to in-frame clones and leaves out a portion. The sample has 2,500 to 3,000 clones, around 82% seen once. V was shortened by 4 bases and J by 7 bases, with 33 bases between the two germline ends. The V gene's germline CDR1 is SGDLS and CDR2 YYNGEE. The CDR3 totals 19 residues. The receptor's source is an older man with small cell lung cancer. The source material was normal tissue next to the tumor. The chain is built from TRBV9 and TRBJ2-7, with D perhaps being TRBD1 or TRBD2 (10 bases each). This CDR3 reads CASSPGQGGGPAGGKEQYF. The CDR3 DNA follows: TGTGCCAGCAGCCCCGGACAGGGGGGAGGACCAGCGGGAGGGAAGGAGCAGTACTTC.